This TCR beta chain was sequenced for a study of TIL therapy for anti-PD-1-resistant metastatic lung cancer (dated by TCRdb to the early 2020s). Broadly, across the study: Enrolled patients had a median age of about 53 years (range 38-75) and a median tumor PD-L1 proportion score of 4.5% to 6.5%. The cohort was predominantly lung adenocarcinoma, with several EGFR-mutant and two ALK-rearranged tumors, and half of patients were current or former smokers. Across the cohort, whole-exome sequencing showed a median non-synonymous tumor mutation burden of approximately 1.5 mutations per megabase. Clonotypes were tracked across tumor, expanded TIL product and serial blood samples by T cell receptor beta sequencing of tumor and peripheral blood. Study-wide conclusions, independent of this receptor: Compared with baseline intratumoral T cells, expanded TIL cultures were more clonal and less diverse (median clonality roughly 6% vs 31%, p < 0.0001). The study protocol defined all tumor marker inferences as exploratory. The cohort was highly selected, including more treatment-naive, never-smoker and oncogene-addicted patients than is typical, which limits generalizability. Clonal turnover during TIL culture was high, and many clones enriched in the product were not detected in the baseline tumor, suggesting clonal contraction rather than faithful expansion.

TCR beta CDR3 regions were amplified from genomic DNA with the immunoSEQ v3 hsTCRB kit using bias-controlled multiplex PCR. TCR libraries were sequenced on an Illumina NextSeq 500 to 1.5 million to 2 million read pairs for survey level or roughly 5-6.5 million for deep level. As for how the authors treated the data: The immunoSEQ Analyzer software assigned V, D and J genes, filtered out non-productive sequences, and reported clonality. Repertoires were compared by productive Simpson clonality and by the Morisita overlap index of productive TRB rearrangements between infused TIL and blood. Imported from immuneACCESS, the table was reduced by TCRdb to in-frame sequences with V and J called. These copies leave out some clones; in studies compared against another copy, an unresolved V gene accounts for under half, and the cause of the remainder is not known. V, J and clone size derive from that table, while D and trimming were established from the DNA sequence. For this sample there are about 95,000 clones; roughly 65% appear just once. 9.5% to 13% of the sample is held by the ten biggest clonotypes.

This specimen's time point label, interpreted: pre-treatment sample, taken before nivolumab and TIL therapy. The baseline tumor samples, taken from the same resection that was used to grow TIL, were excised metastases, most often pleural nodules or supraclavicular lymph nodes. Tumors were collected before any PD-1/PD-L1 blockade, after which patients were given nivolumab, and patients who progressed were given lymphodepletion, an infusion of expanded TIL and IL-2. Adults with stage 4 NSCLC were enrolled from October 2017 to early 2020 in a dual-center phase I trial. Samples came from a single-arm, open-label phase I trial of tumor-infiltrating lymphocyte therapy with nivolumab in advanced non-small cell lung cancer. Portions of each resected tumor were snap-frozen in liquid nitrogen and stored at -80 °C. Using laser-capture macrodissection, tumor regions of interest were selected on H&E sections, then pulverized into approximately 14 mg aliquots and extracted using Qiagen Allprep kits.

This clone was detected a few times. The target of this receptor is not known. Base qualities are not provided; no much larger clone lies one nucleotide away. Its CDR3 holds 13 amino acids, cysteine through phenylalanine. CDR3 DNA is the only sequence kept; it has 39 bases, read in frame from the first base. The germline V gene supplies CDR1 ENHRY and CDR2 SYGVKD. The trim is 8 bases for V and 1 base for J, with a gap of 9 bases between the germline ends. This sequence uses TRBV10-3 and TRBJ1-3; matching of 6 bases hints at TRBD1 as the D gene. The sequence came from a person between 25 and 79 years old with non-small cell lung cancer. The specimen was tumor tissue, collected at baseline. The CDR3 amino acid sequence is: CAILGQSGNTIYF. The DNA is TGTGCCATCCTAGGACAGTCTGGAAACACCATATATTTT.